Shown below are 31 T cell receptor beta chains from a single sample sequenced in a study of T cells after posttransplantation cyclophosphamide. Methotrexate plus calcineurin inhibitor accompanied controls' myeloablative marrow transplants; sampling was 1 year later. Profiling relied on immunoSEQ multiplex PCR, and the TCRdb table lists in-frame clones only, not all of them. The sample contains roughly 11,000 clones, 70% to 90% of which appear only once. The material was PBMCs, obtained 367 days after allogeneic stem cell transplant with calcineurin inhibitor and methotrexate. These receptors were obtained from a male patient between 25 and 39 years old who received an allogeneic stem cell transplant from an unrelated donor, was CMV-positive, and had acute GVHD only. A share of the T cells may be of graft donor origin.

V gene TRBV12-5 combines with J gene TRBJ1-3, with D hard to call. This CDR3 spans 12 amino acids. Trimming removed 3 bases from V and 3 bases from J, with 3 bases in between. Germline lookup yields CDR1 LGHNT and CDR2 FRNRAP. The chain's CDR3 is CASGFGGNTIYF. Here the CDR3 DNA reads TGTGCTAGTGGTTTCGGTGGAAACACCATATATTTT.

The chain recombines TRBV6-5 with TRBJ2-5; D is undetermined. The CDR3 is made up of 12 amino acids. CDR1 is MNHEY, CDR2 SVGAGI, per germline. The V end was cut by 0 bases, the J end by 4 bases, with 3 bases between. For the CDR3, the DNA is TGTGCCAGCAGTTACTCGAGAGAGACCCAGTACTTC. This translates into CASSYSRETQYF.

The chain links TRBV7-8 to TRBJ2-1, with D perhaps TRBD1 (7 bases). Germline V CDR1 and CDR2: SGHVS, FQNEAQ. The CDR3 length is 17 residues. Trimming left V 6 bases short and J 3 bases short, with 21 bases between. CDR3 nucleotide sequence: TGTGCCAGCAGTACTTCCAGGGCAGGGGGGTTCTACAATGAGCAGTTCTTC. It translates to CASSTSRAGGFYNEQFF.

The count of this clone is one. V is TRBV5-4 and J is TRBJ1-3, with TRBD1 identical over 8 bases. The J segment lost 0 bases and the V segment lost 2 bases, leaving 1 base of the junction unmatched. CDR3 length: 15 residues. Looked up from germline, CDR1 is SGHNT and CDR2 is YYREEE (reference sequence). The CDR3 sequence: CASSFTGGSGNTIYF. The CDR3 nucleotides are TGTGCCAGCAGCTTTACAGGGGGCTCTGGAAACACCATATATTTT.

CDR3 protein: CASSDYRGRNEQFF. The CDR3 coding sequence is TGTGCCAGCAGTGATTACCGAGGTAGAAATGAGCAGTTCTTC. The chain recombines TRBV2 with TRBJ2-1, with D uncertain. The ends were cut back, 3 bases at V and 7 bases at J, with 13 bases in the middle. Germline-derived CDR1 and CDR2 are SNHLY and FYNNEI. CDR3 length: 14 amino acids. The entire variable domain, with the rest obtained from reference TRBV2 and TRBJ2-1, is as follows: EPEVTQTPSHQVTQMGQEVILRCVPISNHLYFYWYRQILGQKVEFLVSFYNNEISEKSEIFDDQFSVERPDGSNFTLKIRSTKLEDSAMYFCASSDYRGRNEQFFGPGTRLTVL.

The chain has TRBV2 and TRBJ1-2, with 9 bases that match TRBD1. CDR1 SNHLY and CDR2 FYNNEI come from the germline V gene. Trimming removed 6 bases from V and 8 bases from J; junction bases left unmatched: 7. This CDR3 is built from 13 residues. The DNA for the CDR3 is TGTGCCAGCAGCCCCAGGGACAGGGTAGGCTACACCTTC. Its translation is CASSPRDRVGYTF.

This clone has only one observation. The rearrangement joins TRBV27 to TRBJ2-7, with 8 bases aligning to TRBD1. This CDR3 comprises 15 residues. The trim removed 6 bases at V and 3 bases at J, leaving 10 bases unmatched. CDR1 and CDR2 from the germline V gene are MNHEY and SMNVEV (reference sequence). CDR3 in amino acids: CASSTQRDRYYEQYF. The CDR3 nucleotides are TGTGCCAGCAGCACACAAAGGGACAGGTACTACGAGCAGTACTTC.

The chain is built from TRBV5-1 and TRBJ2-7, with 12 nucleotides matching TRBD1. Germline CDR1 is SGHRS and CDR2 is YFSETQ. CDR3 length: 16 residues. The V gene end was trimmed by 4 bases and the J gene end by 5 bases; junction bases not matched to a gene: 10. DNA for the CDR3: TGCGCCAGCAGCCGGGGGACAGGGGGCGGGTACGACGAGCAGTACTTC. It encodes CASSRGTGGGYDEQYF.

The V and J genes are TRBV15 and TRBJ1-6, with 11 nucleotides matching TRBD1. This CDR3 has 18 residues. The germline V gene encodes CDR1 LNHNV and CDR2 YYDKDF (reference sequence). With 8 bases clipped from V and 0 bases from J, the junction kept 9 bases outside the gene matches. As DNA, the CDR3 is TGTGCCACCTCTGATGGACAGGGGGCACGCTCCTATAATTCACCCCTCCACTTT. Translated, it gives CATSDGQGARSYNSPLHF.

This clone was observed a handful of times. The chain recombines TRBV2 with TRBJ2-5, with 7 bases identical to TRBD2. J was trimmed by 2 bases and V by 10 bases; bases with no gene match: 10. Germline lookup yields CDR1 SNHLY and CDR2 FYNNEI. The CDR3 contains 14 residues. CDR3 residues: CAILVPGLQETQYF. CDR3 nucleotides: TGTGCCATCCTTGTCCCGGGACTACAAGAGACCCAGTACTTC.

The chain has TRBV5-1 and TRBJ1-1; D call uncertain. Deletions cut 4 bases from V and 2 bases from J, with 9 bases between. CDR3 length: 13 amino acids. Per the germline V gene, CDR1 is SGHRS and CDR2 is YFSETQ. CDR3 protein: CASSQGRNTEAFF. The CDR3 DNA follows: TGCGCCAGCAGCCAAGGGAGAAACACTGAAGCTTTCTTT.

The chain combines TRBV9 with TRBJ1-1; tentative D call: TRBD1 (5 bases). CDR3 length: 14 amino acids. CDR1 is SGDLS, CDR2 YYNGEE, per germline. V was shortened by 3 bases and J by 0 bases, with 9 bases between the two germline ends. CDR3 region: CASSGQTMNTEAFF. The CDR3 nucleotides are TGTGCCAGCAGCGGACAGACCATGAACACTGAAGCTTTCTTT.

The chain recombines TRBV7-2 with TRBJ1-6, with TRBD1 identical over 10 bases. V gave up 7 bases and J gave up 6 bases; unmatched junction bases: 9. Germline assignment: CDR1 SGHTA and CDR2 FQGNSA. The CDR3 is 16 residues long. The CDR3 protein is CASNPGQGFFNSPLHF. The CDR3 DNA sequence: TGTGCCAGCAACCCGGGACAGGGGTTCTTTAATTCACCCCTCCACTTT.

The chain combines TRBV4-1 with TRBJ2-6; a possible D gene is TRBD1 (6 bases). The germline gives CDR1 MGHRA, CDR2 YSYEKL. This CDR3 has 16 amino acids. Trimming pared 0 bases from V and 2 bases from J, leaving 8 bases between. In DNA form, the CDR3 reads TGCGCCAGCAGCCAAGATCCAGGGGCTGGGGCCAACGTCCTGACTTTC. As protein: CASSQDPGAGANVLTF.

This clone has just one count. This chain joins TRBV27 and TRBJ2-1, with D uncertain. This CDR3 is built from 14 residues. The germline V gene encodes CDR1 MNHEY and CDR2 SMNVEV (reference sequence). The ends were cut back, 6 bases at V and 7 bases at J, with 16 bases in the middle. The CDR3 protein is CASRPKEGGNEQFF. The CDR3 DNA is TGTGCCAGCAGACCCAAGGAAGGCGGAAATGAGCAGTTCTTC.

The rearrangement joins TRBV2 to TRBJ2-7, with 8 bases matching TRBD2. The CDR3 has 15 residues. V shed 9 bases and J 4 bases; nucleotides not matched to a gene: 14. Germline V lookup: CDR1 SNHLY, CDR2 FYNNEI. CDR3 sequence reads: CASVGRGGISYEQYF. The CDR3 nucleotides read TGTGCCAGTGTAGGACGGGGGGGAATAAGTTACGAGCAGTACTTC.

The chain recombines TRBV5-4 with TRBJ1-4, with 7 positions matching TRBD1. V shed 4 bases, J shed 5 bases, and the junction held 8 bases outside the gene matches. Looked up from germline, CDR1 is SGHNT and CDR2 is YYREEE (reference sequence). The CDR3 runs to 15 residues. CDR3 residues: CASSNQGTANEKLFF. For the CDR3, the DNA is TGTGCCAGCAGCAACCAAGGGACAGCGAATGAAAAACTGTTTTTT.

V usage is TRBV9 and J usage is TRBJ2-7; D possibly corresponds to TRBD1 (6 bases). The CDR3 has 14 amino acids. Trimming pared 2 bases from V and 2 bases from J, leaving 11 bases between. From germline, CDR1 is SGDLS and CDR2 YYNGEE. Written as DNA, the CDR3 is TGTGCCAGCAGCGTGGGGACATCCCCCTACGAGCAGTACTTC. It is translated as CASSVGTSPYEQYF.

V is TRBV7-9 and J is TRBJ1-5, with unresolved D. Trimming shortened V by 7 bases and J by 0 bases, and 16 bases separated the two germline ends. CDR3 length: 16 residues. Germline V CDR1 and CDR2: SEHNR, FQNEAQ (reference sequence). The CDR3 loop is CASTKERVYSNQPQHF. The CDR3 DNA is TGTGCCAGCACTAAGGAGAGGGTTTATAGCAATCAGCCCCAGCATTTT.

The chain recombines TRBV29-1 with TRBJ2-5; D may be TRBD2 (5 bases). The DNA end lines up better with TRBJ2-7; the J call may be wrong. Looked up from germline, CDR1 is SQVTM and CDR2 is ANQGSEA. The CDR3 has 14 amino acids. The CDR3 DNA reads TGCAGCGTTGAACTTTTCGAGGGTACCTACGAGCAGTACTTC. Encoded protein: CSVELFEGTYEQYF.

This clone came up a few times. The chain links TRBV13 to TRBJ1-1; D is unclear. The length of the CDR3 is 17 residues. V lost 0 bases, J lost 1 base, and 15 bases lay in between. Germline CDR1 PRHDT, CDR2 FYEKMQ (reference sequence). The CDR3 here is CASSLGSFGVGNTEAFF. The CDR3 DNA sequence: TGTGCCAGCAGCTTAGGTAGTTTTGGTGTCGGGAACACTGAAGCTTTCTTT.

This chain links TRBV27 with TRBJ1-2; D is uncertain. The CDR3 runs to 11 residues. Germline V gene lookup returns CDR1 MNHEY and CDR2 SMNVEV (reference sequence). V lost 2 bases and J lost 7, with 5 bases in between. The DNA of the CDR3 is TGTGCCAGCAGTTTAGGGAGTGGCTACACCTTC. Translated, it gives CASSLGSGYTF.

This CDR3 reads CAWRRTGGADTQYF. CDR3 sequence (DNA): TGTGCCTGGAGGAGGACTGGCGGGGCAGATACGCAGTATTTT. V and J are TRBV30 and TRBJ2-3, with TRBD2 as a possible D gene (6 bases). The ends were cut back, 3 bases at V and 4 bases at J, with 14 bases in the middle. Germline CDR1 and CDR2: GTSNPN and SVGIG (reference sequence). The CDR3 is 14 residues long.

The chain employs TRBV5-4 and TRBJ2-1; D gene uncertain. CDR3 length equals 13 residues. Trimming took off 4 bases at V and 3 bases at J, with 8 bases between the two ends. Germline V gives CDR1 SGHNT, CDR2 YYREEE (reference sequence). Here the CDR3 reads CASSPDNYNEQFF. DNA of the CDR3: TGTGCCAGCAGCCCCGACAACTACAATGAGCAGTTCTTC.

The chain recombines TRBV5-4 with TRBJ2-6; 9 nucleotides agree with TRBD2. There are 18 residues in the CDR3. Germline V CDR1 and CDR2: SGHNT, YYREEE (reference sequence). V dropped 4 bases and J dropped 2; count of bases not matched to a gene: 10. This CDR3 reads CASSLLAGLFPGANVLTF. Here the CDR3 DNA reads TGTGCCAGCAGCCTACTAGCGGGTCTGTTCCCTGGGGCCAACGTCCTGACTTTC.

The V gene is TRBV29-1, the J gene TRBJ1-2, with 8 bases fitting TRBD1. V gave up 4 bases and J gave up 0 bases; unmatched junction bases: 7. CDR3 length: 15 amino acids. Germline CDR1 SQVTM, CDR2 ANQGSEA. The CDR3 nucleotides read TGCAGCGTTGGGACAGGGTCGGCAGCTAACTATGGCTACACCTTC. Translation gives CSVGTGSAANYGYTF.

The chain joins TRBV7-8 to TRBJ1-2; 9 bases align to TRBD1. The CDR3 has 15 amino acids. The V gene's germline CDR1 is SGHVS and CDR2 FQNEAQ. After removal of 3 bases from V and 4 bases from J, the junction contained 6 bases not matched to a gene. The CDR3 loop is CASSFGTGMFYGYTF. Here the CDR3 DNA reads TGTGCCAGCAGCTTCGGGACAGGGATGTTCTATGGCTACACCTTC.

The chain uses TRBV28 and TRBJ1-1; no firm D call. In germline, CDR1 is MDHEN, CDR2 SYDVKM. V was cut by 6 bases and J by 1 base, with 15 bases left in between. The CDR3 covers 15 residues. The DNA for the CDR3 is TGTGCCAGCAGCCCTTCCTTCGAGTCGAACACTGAAGCTTTCTTT. Its protein is CASSPSFESNTEAFF.

The gene calls are TRBV5-6 and TRBJ2-5, with TRBD2 identical over 11 bases. This CDR3 spans 15 amino acids. The junction had 4 bases not matched to a gene; V was cut back by 2 bases and J by 4 bases. Germline CDR1 and CDR2: SGHDT and YYEEEE. CDR3 sequence reads: CASSFRLAGTETQYF. The DNA for the CDR3 is TGTGCCAGCAGCTTCCGACTAGCGGGGACAGAGACCCAGTACTTC.

This clone was seen more than once but under ten times. V gene TRBV19 combines with J gene TRBJ1-4; D ambiguous. The germline V gene has CDR1 LNHDA and CDR2 SQIVND (reference sequence). The CDR3 extends over 15 amino acids. The ends were cut back, 5 bases at V and 3 bases at J, with 13 bases in the middle. The CDR3 region is CASSDLGGSNEKLFF. CDR3 coding DNA: TGTGCCAGTAGTGACCTGGGAGGCTCTAATGAAAAACTGTTTTTT.

The J gene is TRBJ2-7, the V gene TRBV28, with 11 bases that match TRBD2. After removal of 2 bases from V and 7 bases from J, the junction contained 7 bases not matched to a gene. Germline V CDR1 and CDR2: MDHEN, SYDVKM. The CDR3 has 15 amino acids. The CDR3 DNA sequence: TGTGCCAGCAGTTTAAGACTAGCGGGATACTCAGAGCAGTACTTC. Its protein product is CASSLRLAGYSEQYF.